Listed here are 30 T cell receptor beta chains from one sample, sequenced in a study of CD8+ T cells in alopecia areata. RNA extraction and reverse transcription yielded cDNA as sequencing template. Assay used: immunoSEQ multiplex PCR; TCRdb lists only in-frame clones, some missing. The sample holds over 100,000 clones, and no clone turns up only once. Sequences were obtained from lesional skin. Source of these receptors: a C3H/HeJ mouse with alopecia areata. The MHC haplotype of the strain is H2-k.

This clone was found a few times. Mouse gene names and germline throughout. The read falls 4 residues short of the CDR3 end, and the missing part is taken from the germline J gene. The chain recombines TRBV31 with TRBJ1-4, with 9 bases fitting TRBD1. The CDR3 spans 16 residues. J was trimmed by 4 bases and V by 0 bases; bases with no gene match: 6. CDR1 is GKSSPN and CDR2 is SITVG in the germline V gene. CDR3 bases read: TGTGCCTGGAGTCTACGGAGACAGGGGGGCAACGAA. This gives the protein CAWSLRRQGGNE. In full, the CDR3 is CAWSLRRQGGNERLFF.

This clone was recorded a few times. The genes and germline here are from mouse. Read sequence stops 4 residues before the CDR3 end, and the germline J gene provides the missing end. This chain joins TRBV13-1 and TRBJ2-1; the match to TRBD2 covers 9 bases. The ends lost 0 bases at V and 1 base at J; junction bases unmatched: 2. Germline V CDR1 and CDR2: NSHNY, SYGAGN. The CDR3 length is 16 residues. CDR3 sequence: CASSDADWGNYAEQFF. The sequenced part of the CDR3 DNA is TGTGCCAGCAGTGATGCCGACTGGGGGAACTATGCT.

In the case of this clone: All gene names here are mouse names. The read falls 4 residues short of the CDR3 end, and the missing part is taken from the germline J gene. The rearrangement links TRBV1 to TRBJ2-7, with D perhaps matching TRBD2 (5 bases). V was cut by 0 bases and J by 3 bases, with 9 bases left in between. The length of the CDR3 is 14 residues. CDR1 is NSQYPW, CDR2 LRSPGD, per germline (reference sequence). CDR3 DNA (partial): TGCACCTGCAGTGCAGATCTGGGTCGCTAT. Its protein is CTCSADLGRY. The full CDR3 is CTCSADLGRYEQYF.

A few counts support this clone. Gene names and germline refer to mouse. The missing CDR3 end, 4 residues past where the read stops, is filled in from the germline J gene. The chain has TRBV13-3 and TRBJ1-1; 9 nucleotides agree with TRBD1. CDR3 length: 15 residues. Germline CDR1 and CDR2: NNHDY and SYVADS. The V gene end was trimmed by 4 bases and the J gene end by 2 bases; junction bases not matched to a gene: 6. CDR3 bases read: TGTGCCAGCAGTCCGGACAGGGGTGGCAACACA. This translates into CASSPDRGGNT. The whole CDR3 is CASSPDRGGNTEVFF.

Notes on this clone: Gene names denote mouse genes. CDR3 residues: CASGGTGVYNYAEQFF. The CDR3 bases that were read are TGTGCCAGCGGGGGGACTGGGGTCTATAACTATGCT. The chain recombines TRBV13-2 with TRBJ2-1; 10 bases map to TRBD2. The read stops 4 residues short of the end of the CDR3; the missing end is completed from the germline J gene. The CDR3 totals 16 residues. The J segment lost 0 bases and the V segment lost 5 bases, leaving 5 bases of the junction unmatched. Germline CDR1 is NNHNN and CDR2 is SYGAGS (reference sequence).

This clone was recorded a few times. At residue 12, TCRdb's protein disagrees with the DNA translation; the protein shown here derives from the DNA. Here the gene names and germline are mouse. With the read ending 3 residues before the CDR3 end, the germline J gene is used to fill in that end. The rearrangement links TRBV13-3 to TRBJ1-3; TRBD1 aligns across 10 bases. The germline V gene encodes CDR1 NNHDY and CDR2 SYVADS. The ends lost 5 bases at V and 5 bases at J; junction bases unmatched: 7. The CDR3 is 15 residues long. CDR3 DNA (partial): TGTGCCAGCAGCGCGGGACAGGGGTTTAGAAATACG. Protein product: CASSAGQGFRNT. From start to end, the CDR3 is CASSAGQGFRNTLYF.

Notes on this clone: Genes and germline come from the mouse. The sequenced fragment ends 4 residues before the CDR3 boundary, so the rest is inferred from the germline J gene. The rearrangement joins TRBV13-2 to TRBJ2-3; D might be TRBD2 (5 bases). CDR1 and CDR2 (germline): NNHNN, SYGAGS (reference sequence). The V gene lost 0 bases and the J gene lost 0 bases, with 8 bases spanning the gap. There are 15 residues in the CDR3. CDR3 amino acids: CASGDAGRSAETLYF. The covered CDR3 bases are TGTGCCAGCGGTGATGCTGGGAGGAGTGCAGAA.

This clone was picked up many times. Germline and genes: mouse. With the read ending 4 residues before the CDR3 end, the germline J gene is used to fill in that end. This chain links TRBV1 with TRBJ2-7; 7 nucleotides align to TRBD2. V shed 0 bases and J 0 bases; nucleotides not matched to a gene: 8. Per the germline V gene, CDR1 is NSQYPW and CDR2 is LRSPGD (reference sequence). The CDR3 sequence is 17 residues long. CDR3 bases read: TGCACCTGCAGTGCAGATCTCAGGCTGGGGGACTCCTAT. Translated: CTCSADLRLGDSY. The whole CDR3 sequence reads CTCSADLRLGDSYEQYF.

This clone was observed a handful of times. Each gene name is a mouse one. Coverage ceases 4 residues before the CDR3 finishes, and the germline J gene fills in the end. V gene TRBV16 combines with J gene TRBJ1-4; 7 bases are a match to TRBD1. The CDR3 is 15 residues long. The germline CDR1 and CDR2 sequences are SGHSA and FRNQAP. J was trimmed by 3 bases and V by 1 base; bases with no gene match: 2. The CDR3 DNA, read in part, is TGTGCAAGCAGCTTAGCTGGACAGGCCAACGAA. This codes for CASSLAGQANE. The whole CDR3 is CASSLAGQANERLFF.

In regard to this clone: Any gene name here is a mouse gene name. The sequenced fragment ends 4 residues before the CDR3 boundary, so the rest is inferred from the germline J gene. This chain joins TRBV13-1 and TRBJ2-7, with no clear D. V lost 3 bases, J lost 0 bases, and 10 bases lay in between. The CDR3 runs to 14 residues. CDR1 is NSHNY and CDR2 is SYGAGN in the germline V gene. CDR3 bases read: TGTGCCAGCAGTGCCCAGGATAGCTCCTAT. Translating it yields CASSAQDSSY. The whole CDR3 protein reads CASSAQDSSYEQYF.

Regarding this clone: Genes here carry mouse names. The read finishes 4 residues shy of the CDR3 end, and the germline J gene is used to complete it. The chain uses TRBV1 and TRBJ2-1; 8 bases map to TRBD1. In germline, CDR1 is NSQYPW, CDR2 LRSPGD (reference sequence). V shed 2 bases, J shed 3 bases, and the junction held 6 bases outside the gene matches. CDR3 length equals 16 residues. The CDR3 sequence: CTCSAPQGAGYAEQFF. CDR3 DNA (partial): TGCACCTGCAGTGCACCCCAGGGGGCGGGCTATGCT.

Details on this clone: At residue 10, the TCRdb protein and translated DNA are inconsistent; the protein given comes from the DNA. Genes here carry mouse names. Coverage ceases 3 residues before the CDR3 finishes, and the germline J gene fills in the end. V gene TRBV13-3 combines with J gene TRBJ1-3; maybe TRBD1 (5 bases). In germline, CDR1 is NNHDY, CDR2 SYVADS. The CDR3 contains 13 residues. Deletions cut 8 bases from V and 0 bases from J, with 9 bases between. CDR3 region: CASMGLSGNTLYF. The DNA read from the CDR3 is TGTGCCAGTATGGGACTTTCTGGAAATACG.

Turning to this clone: The protein recorded in TCRdb does not match the translated DNA at residue 13; the protein presented here comes from translating the DNA. Gene names and germline refer to mouse. The CDR3 end is not reached by the read, which stops 3 residues before it; the germline J gene fills it in. This chain links TRBV13-1 with TRBJ1-3; possibly TRBD1 for D (6 bases). Germline V gives CDR1 NSHNY, CDR2 SYGAGN. This CDR3 is 16 amino acids long. With 7 bases removed from V and 0 bases from J, the gap between germline ends came to 17 bases. CDR3: CASGQQGDLSGNTLYF. The sequenced CDR3 bases are TGTGCCAGCGGACAACAGGGAGACCTTTCTGGAAATACG.

This clone was counted between two and nine times. Gene names and germline match the mouse. The sequenced CDR3 bases are TGTGCCAGCAGGAGACAGAATTCCAACGAA. Protein sequence: CASRRQNSNE. The CDR3 as a whole reads CASRRQNSNERLFF. This rearrangement joins TRBV13-3 to TRBJ1-4; D is possibly TRBD1 (5 bases). The observed sequence ends 4 residues before the CDR3 terminus, with the missing tail filled in from the germline J gene. CDR1 is NNHDY and CDR2 is SYVADS in the germline V gene. The CDR3 spans 14 residues. V dropped 5 bases and J dropped 1 base, with 9 bases sitting between them. Combining the CDR3 with reference TRBV13-3 and TRBJ1-4 gives the whole variable domain EAAVTQSPRSKVAVTGGKVTLSCHQTNNHDYMYWYRQDTGHGLRLIHYSYVADSTEKGDIPDGYKASRPSQENFSLILELASLSQTAVYFCASRRQNSNERLFFGHGTKLSVL.

For this clone: The gene names given are mouse names. The read is 4 residues too short to cover the CDR3 end, so that end is filled in from the germline J gene. The chain carries TRBV1 and TRBJ2-3; 12 bases line up with TRBD2. Germline CDR1 reads NSQYPW; CDR2 reads LRSPGD (reference sequence). The CDR3 totals 17 residues. V lost 0 bases and J lost 3; bases outside the gene matches: 4. CDR3 bases read: TGCACCTGCAGTGCAGACTCCGACTGGGGGGGCGCAGAA. As protein: CTCSADSDWGGAE. The CDR3, in full, reads CTCSADSDWGGAETLYF.

As concerns this clone: Gene names denote mouse genes. The read finishes 4 residues shy of the CDR3 end, and the germline J gene is used to complete it. V is TRBV19 and J is TRBJ2-3, with D perhaps TRBD1 (5 bases). V was trimmed by 1 base and J by 3 bases, leaving 12 bases between them. The CDR3 runs to 15 residues. Germline CDR1 reads FNHDT; CDR2 reads SITEND (reference sequence). The CDR3 DNA, read in part, is TGTGCCAGCAGTATAAGCAGGGATGGCGCAGAA. The encoded protein is CASSISRDGAE. In full, the CDR3 reads CASSISRDGAETLYF.

A note on this clone: Gene names and germline match the mouse. From the germline J gene comes the end of the CDR3, since the read stops 4 residues before it. The V call is TRBV19, the J call TRBJ1-4; the match to TRBD1 covers 9 bases. The CDR3 runs 16 residues. In germline, CDR1 is FNHDT, CDR2 SITEND (reference sequence). The V gene end was trimmed by 6 bases and the J gene end by 0 bases; junction bases not matched to a gene: 6. The CDR3: CASTGTGPLSNERLFF. The sequenced CDR3 bases are TGTGCCAGCACCGGGACAGGGCCCCTTTCCAACGAA.

In the case of this clone: Gene names and germline refer to mouse. The read ends 4 residues before the CDR3 terminus; that terminus is restored from the germline J gene. Other DNA sequences in the sample encode the same CDR3. The rearrangement uses TRBV5 and TRBJ1-1; weak D call: TRBD1 (5 bases). Germline loops: CDR1 LGHNA, CDR2 YNLKQL (reference sequence). V was trimmed by 4 bases and J by 0 bases, leaving 9 bases between them. The CDR3 covers 14 residues. CDR3 DNA (partial): TGTGCCAGCAGCCCCCGGGGGGCAAACACA. Translated, it gives CASSPRGANT. The whole CDR3 is CASSPRGANTEVFF.

Concerning this clone itself: The protein listed by TCRdb differs at residue 12 from the translated DNA, so the DNA translation is shown. Germline and genes: mouse. The CDR3 loop is CASSSRGYSGNTLYF. The part of the CDR3 DNA that was read is TGTGCCAGCAGTTCCAGGGGGTATTCTGGAAATACG. The chain combines TRBV13-3 with TRBJ1-3; 7 positions agree with TRBD1. The read gets to within 3 residues of the CDR3 end, and the germline J gene fills in the rest. Germline V gene lookup returns CDR1 NNHDY and CDR2 SYVADS. Trimming took 4 bases from V and 0 from J; bases not matched to a gene: 4. The CDR3 loop spans 15 amino acids.

The table lists this clone with a few counts. Germline and genes here are mouse. The read finishes 4 residues shy of the CDR3 end, and the germline J gene is used to complete it. The chain carries TRBV13-3 and TRBJ2-5; TRBD1 matches 10 bases. The CDR3 contains 12 residues. Germline CDR1 and CDR2: NNHDY and SYVADS. The CDR3: CAAGTGVDTQYF. CDR3 DNA (partial): TGTGCCGCGGGGACAGGGGTCGAC.

This clone has only a few counts. The genes and germline here are from mouse. The CDR3 region is CASTRGQANTEVFF. The DNA read from the CDR3 is TGTGCCAGCACCCGGGGACAGGCAAACACA. The rearrangement links TRBV13-3 to TRBJ1-1, with TRBD1 matching over 8 bases. The sequence runs out 4 residues before the end of the CDR3; the remainder is reconstructed from the germline J gene. After removal of 6 bases from V and 0 bases from J, the junction contained 4 bases not matched to a gene. In germline, CDR1 is NNHDY, CDR2 SYVADS. The CDR3 runs 14 residues.

To note about this clone: Each gene name is a mouse one. The CDR3 extends 4 residues past the end of the read, so its final part is completed from the germline J gene. This rearrangement joins TRBV13-3 to TRBJ1-1; perhaps TRBD1 as D (6 bases). CDR3 length: 14 amino acids. Germline values: CDR1 NNHDY, CDR2 SYVADS. V was pared by 6 bases and J by 0 bases, with 12 bases between. CDR3 amino acids: CASTRDTTNTEVFF. Incomplete CDR3 DNA: TGTGCCAGCACTAGGGACACCACAAACACA.

This clone was recorded a few times. Each gene name is a mouse one. The CDR3 goes on 4 residues after the read ends, and that part is filled in from the germline J gene. V and J are TRBV1 and TRBJ1-1, with 8 bases identical to TRBD1. After removal of 4 bases from V and 4 bases from J, the junction contained 5 bases not matched to a gene. The CDR3 length is 14 residues. Germline V CDR1 and CDR2: NSQYPW, LRSPGD (reference sequence). The CDR3 DNA, read in part, is TGCACCTGCAGTGTCAGGGGGCGCGGCACA. It codes for CTCSVRGRGT. The full CDR3 protein reads CTCSVRGRGTEVFF. Combining the CDR3 with reference TRBV1 and TRBJ1-1 gives the whole variable domain VTLLEQNPRWRLVPRGQAVNLRCILKNSQYPWMSWYQQDLQKQLQWLFTLRSPGDKEVKSLPGADYLATRVTDTELRLQVANMSQGRTLYCTCSVRGRGTEVFFGKGTRLTVV.

As concerns this clone: The genes are named according to mouse. The read ends 4 residues before the CDR3 terminus; that terminus is restored from the germline J gene. The gene calls are TRBV12-1 and TRBJ1-2; possibly TRBD1 for D (5 bases). This CDR3 has 14 residues. Germline CDR1 reads SGHSN; CDR2 reads HYEKVE. V was cut by 2 bases and J by 0 bases, with 9 bases left in between. The sequenced CDR3 bases are TGTGCCAGCTCTCCCGACAGTGCAAACTCC. Translated: CASSPDSANS. The complete CDR3 reads CASSPDSANSDYTF.

As to this clone: The genes are named according to mouse. Read data end 4 residues before the CDR3 end; the end is taken from the germline J gene. V gene TRBV1 combines with J gene TRBJ2-2, with 9 bases matching TRBD2. From germline, CDR1 is NSQYPW and CDR2 LRSPGD (reference sequence). The CDR3 loop spans 16 amino acids. The junction had 4 bases not matched to a gene; V was cut back by 1 base and J by 4 bases. Partial CDR3 DNA: TGCACCTGCAGTGCAGTCTGGGGGGGAGGCACCGGG. Translation gives CTCSAVWGGGTG. The full CDR3 is CTCSAVWGGGTGQLYF.

A few counts support this clone. Gene names and germline refer to mouse. The CDR3 end is not reached by the read, which stops 4 residues before it; the germline J gene fills it in. The gene calls are TRBV13-3 and TRBJ1-4; TRBD1 matches at 8 bases. CDR1 and CDR2 (germline): NNHDY, SYVADS. This CDR3 is 14 amino acids long. The sequenced part of the CDR3 DNA is TGTGCCAGCAGTGGGACAGGGCCCCCCGAA. This gives the protein CASSGTGPPE. The whole CDR3 sequence reads CASSGTGPPERLFF.

This clone was detected ten times or more. The gene names given are mouse names. The read terminates 4 residues before the CDR3 end, so the remaining end is supplied by the germline J gene. This chain connects TRBV13-3 to TRBJ1-4, with unresolved D. V was shortened by 4 bases and J by 4 bases, with 8 bases between the two germline ends. CDR1 and CDR2 from the germline V gene are NNHDY and SYVADS. This CDR3 has 13 residues. Partial CDR3 DNA: TGTGCCAGCAGTCCACAAGACAACGAA. Translating gives CASSPQDNE. The CDR3 in its entirety is CASSPQDNERLFF. Combining the CDR3 with reference TRBV13-3 and TRBJ1-4 gives the whole variable domain EAAVTQSPRSKVAVTGGKVTLSCHQTNNHDYMYWYRQDTGHGLRLIHYSYVADSTEKGDIPDGYKASRPSQENFSLILELASLSQTAVYFCASSPQDNERLFFGHGTKLSVL.

This clone was picked up a small number of times. Genes and germline are mouse. The read stops 4 residues short of the end of the CDR3; the missing end is completed from the germline J gene. This rearrangement joins TRBV31 to TRBJ2-1; no reliable D call. Trimming stripped 0 bases from V and 1 base from J, with 7 bases between. Germline lookup yields CDR1 GKSSPN and CDR2 SITVG. The CDR3 is 14 residues long. CDR3 bases read: TGTGCCTGGAGTCTAGAACAAAACTATGCT. It translates to CAWSLEQNYA. Given in full, the CDR3 is CAWSLEQNYAEQFF.

This clone turned up a few times. Mouse gene names and germline throughout. The CDR3 extends 4 residues past the end of the read, so its final part is completed from the germline J gene. The V call is TRBV1, the J call TRBJ2-4, with 10 bases matching TRBD2. The CDR3 spans 14 residues. The germline CDR1 and CDR2 sequences are NSQYPW and LRSPGD (reference sequence). The part of the CDR3 DNA that was read is TGCACCTGCAGTGCGGACTGGGGGCTAAAC. It translates to CTCSADWGLN. In full, the CDR3 is CTCSADWGLNTLYF. Based on the CDR3 plus reference TRBV1 and TRBJ2-4, the full variable domain is VTLLEQNPRWRLVPRGQAVNLRCILKNSQYPWMSWYQQDLQKQLQWLFTLRSPGDKEVKSLPGADYLATRVTDTELRLQVANMSQGRTLYCTCSADWGLNTLYFGAGTRLSVL.

Regarding this clone: Gene names and germline match the mouse. Read coverage stops 4 residues before the CDR3 terminus; the germline J gene supplies the remainder. The chain is built from TRBV13-3 and TRBJ2-1, with D possibly TRBD1 on 6 matching bases. The germline V gene has CDR1 NNHDY and CDR2 SYVADS. This CDR3 contains 12 residues. Trimming pared 6 bases from V and 5 bases from J, leaving 9 bases between. The CDR3 here is CASNYRDAEQFF. The sequenced part of the CDR3 DNA is TGTGCCAGCAATTACAGGGATGCT.